This paragraph covers one T cell receptor beta chain sequence. Antigen: not known. The data were taken from a study of CD8 T cells in ankylosing spondylitis. Study results and limitations: The authors reported significant enrichment of disease-linked clones in matched ankylosing spondylitis synovial fluid. CD8+ disease-linked clones were present at relatively low frequencies in blood. Several highly homologous variants made up a TCR beta motif, and this motif appeared characteristic of ankylosing spondylitis blood.

TCR beta libraries were made by quantitative 5'-RACE with molecular barcodes. Each CDR3 protein is one row after TCRdb ran MiXCR on the 5' RACE reads. In the table there are roughly 230,000 distinct CDR3 sequences, 15% to 20% of which are singletons. Germline V gene sequence: CDR1 SEHNR, CDR2 FQNEAQ (reference sequence). The CDR3 loop spans 14 amino acids. The V and J ends lost 5 bases and 3 bases respectively, with 14 bases between them. Sequenced sample: blood, either unsorted or a sorted T cell fraction (not recorded which). This sequence joins TRBV7-9 and TRBJ2-7, with D perhaps matching TRBD2 (6 bases). This clonotype was sampled from a male donor with ankylosing spondylitis or in good health (not recorded which). CDR3 protein: CASSPRDFRYEQYF. CDR3 DNA: TGTGCCAGCAGCCCCCGGGACTTCCGCTACGAGCAGTACTTC.